The 19 T cell receptor beta chains given below trace back to one sample, sequenced in a study of T-cell reconstitution after alpha-beta-depleted transplantation in children. Unique molecular identifiers were used in preparing the TCRbeta library. Via MiXCR, TCRdb re-called the PCR reads, giving one row per CDR3 protein. The data show some 460,000 distinct CDR3 sequences, with around 15% seen just once and roughly 27% held by the top ten. This specimen was PBMCs, mostly from graft donor cells, taken 360 days after TCRalphabeta/CD19-depleted stem cell transplant. Source of these receptors: a boy less than two years old who had a stem cell transplant for Wiskott-Aldrich syndrome, so the T cells may come from the graft donor.

V gene TRBV29-1 combines with J gene TRBJ1-1; D perhaps matches TRBD1 (5 bases). CDR1 is SQVTM, CDR2 ANQGSEA, per germline. Between the trimmed V and J ends, which lost 7 bases and 11 bases, there was a span of 20 bases. There are 12 residues in the CDR3. As DNA, the CDR3 is TGCAGCGGCTGGACATCCCAGAAGGGGGCTTTCTTT. This codes for CSGWTSQKGAFF. The full variable domain, completed using reference TRBV29-1 and TRBJ1-1, is SAVISQKPSRDICQRGTSLTIQCQVDSQVTMMFWYRQQPGQSLTLIATANQGSEATYESGFVIDKFPISRPNLTFSTLTVSNMSPEDSSIYLCSGWTSQKGAFFGQGTRLTVV.

This clonotype was detected only a few times. The chain joins TRBV12-3 or TRBV12-4 to TRBJ2-1, with a weak D call TRBD1 (6 bases). CDR3 size: 16 residues. The ends were cut back, 3 bases at V and 3 bases at J, with 15 bases in the middle. As DNA, the CDR3 is TGTGCCAGCAGTTTCCGACCTCAGGGGTTCTACAATGAGCAGTTCTTC. Translating gives CASSFRPQGFYNEQFF.

The table lists this clonotype with many counts. One end of the junction varies from germline; a read error may be responsible. The chain carries TRBV29-1 and TRBJ1-4; the D gene is possibly TRBD1 (5 bases). CDR3 length: 13 residues. Germline CDR1 and CDR2: SQVTM and ANQGSEA. CDR3 residues: CSVEGHGNEKLFF. The CDR3 nucleotides are TGCAGCGTGGAAGGACACGGGAATGAAAAACTGTTTTTT.

This clonotype has a handful of counts. The rearrangement uses TRBV4-1 and TRBJ2-3; a weak D match, TRBD1 (6 bases). Trimming removed 2 bases at V and 1 base at J, with 16 bases between. Germline values: CDR1 MGHRA, CDR2 YSYEKL. This CDR3 spans 17 amino acids. The CDR3, as DNA: TGCGCCAGCAGCCAATTTCCACAGGGCCAGGGCACAGATACGCAGTATTTT. Encoded protein: CASSQFPQGQGTDTQYF.

CDR3 sequence reads: CASSPLRGNETQYF. The CDR3 region has the DNA TGTGCCAGCAGCCCCCTTCGGGGTAACGAGACCCAGTACTTC. The chain has TRBV7-2 and TRBJ2-5, with D perhaps matching TRBD2 (5 bases). CDR1 and CDR2 from the germline V gene are SGHTA and FQGNSA. Trimming stripped 5 bases from V and 5 bases from J, with 15 bases between. CDR3 length: 14 residues.

The rearrangement joins TRBV5-1 to TRBJ2-1; 7 nucleotides line up with TRBD1. Germline lookup yields CDR1 SGHRS and CDR2 YFSETQ. The CDR3 length is 14 residues. V lost 3 bases to trimming and J lost 5 bases; unmatched junction nucleotides: 5. The CDR3 coding sequence is TGCGCCAGCAGCTACGACAGGGTCCACAATGAGCAGTTCTTC. Translating it yields CASSYDRVHNEQFF.

The V call is TRBV5-1, the J call TRBJ2-1; TRBD1 aligns across 8 bases. This CDR3 is built from 16 residues. After removal of 1 base from V and 0 bases from J, the junction contained 3 bases not matched to a gene. Germline CDR1 and CDR2: SGHRS and YFSETQ. The CDR3 DNA sequence: TGCGCCAGCAGCTTGCGGACAGGGAGCTCCTACAATGAGCAGTTCTTC. It is translated as CASSLRTGSSYNEQFF.

The rearrangement links TRBV24-1 to TRBJ2-3; no clear D. Germline CDR1 reads KGHDR; CDR2 reads SFDVKD. Trimming took 4 bases from V and 1 from J, leaving 11 bases between them. The CDR3 sequence is 15 residues long. CDR3 in DNA: TGTGCCACCAGTGACTCTACGATCCGCACAGATACGCAGTATTTT. It yields the protein CATSDSTIRTDTQYF.

This clonotype has just a few counts. The CDR3 DNA reads as TGTGCCAGCAGTTCCCAGCGCCCTGAAGCTTTCTTT. The encoded protein is CASSSQRPEAFF. The chain uses TRBV12-3 or TRBV12-4 and TRBJ1-1; D remains unclear. V was cut by 4 bases and J by 6 bases, with 9 bases left in between. This CDR3 comprises 12 residues.

The CDR3 DNA is TGTGCCAGCAGCCAAGTTAAAGGGACGGTTCCCTACGAGCAGTACTTC. Its protein product is CASSQVKGTVPYEQYF. This chain connects TRBV3-1 to TRBJ2-7; D is tentatively TRBD1 or TRBD2 (5 bases each). Trimming took off 1 base at V and 2 bases at J, with 15 bases between the two ends. The CDR3 spans 16 residues. Germline CDR1 and CDR2: LGHDT and YNNKEL (reference sequence).

Only one count was recorded for this clonotype. The rearrangement links TRBV12-3 or TRBV12-4 to TRBJ2-3; 9 bases are shared with TRBD2. With V trimmed by 5 bases and J by 3 bases, 6 bases remained unmatched. The CDR3 sequence is 15 residues long. The CDR3 is CASSRRLAGTDTQYF. The CDR3 nucleotides are TGTGCCAGCAGTCGCCGCCTAGCGGGGACAGATACGCAGTATTTT.

V usage is TRBV12-3 or TRBV12-4 and J usage is TRBJ2-5, with D perhaps matching TRBD2 (5 bases). This CDR3 is 14 amino acids long. V shed 3 bases and J shed 0 bases, with 8 bases lying between them. The DNA for the CDR3 is TGTGCCAGCAGTTTTACTAGGTACCAAGAGACCCAGTACTTC. Protein: CASSFTRYQETQYF.

This clonotype was seen at least ten times. The gene calls are TRBV20-1 and TRBJ2-1; TRBD2 might be the D (7 bases). V lost 6 bases and J 8 bases, leaving 17 bases between the germline ends. This CDR3 is built from 13 residues. Germline assignment: CDR1 DFQATT and CDR2 SNEGSKA (reference sequence). The CDR3 nucleotides are TGCAGTGCCAAGGGGGGGAGTGGTTATGAGCAGTTCTTC. Translated, it gives CSAKGGSGYEQFF.

V gene TRBV5-1 combines with J gene TRBJ2-7; TRBD1 matches at 9 bases. The CDR3 is 15 residues long. Germline loops: CDR1 SGHRS, CDR2 YFSETQ. J gave up 0 bases and V 4 bases, and 5 bases lay outside the gene matches. The CDR3 sequence is CASSPGTGYSYEQYF. The CDR3 DNA sequence: TGCGCCAGCAGCCCCGGGACAGGGTACTCCTACGAGCAGTACTTC. The variable domain in full, with the rest retrieved from reference TRBV5-1 and TRBJ2-7, is KAGVTQTPRYLIKTRGQQVTLSCSPISGHRSVSWYQQTPGQGLQFLFEYFSETQRNKGNFPGRFSGRQFSNSRSEMNVSTLELGDSALYLCASSPGTGYSYEQYFGPGTRLTVT.

The rearrangement uses TRBV6-5 and TRBJ2-5; the D gene is possibly TRBD2 (6 bases). The germline gives CDR1 MNHEY, CDR2 SVGAGI. The germline V and J ends were trimmed by 2 bases and 6 bases, with 10 bases remaining between them. The CDR3 spans 13 residues. CDR3 residues: CASSYGGRQTQYF. The DNA for the CDR3 is TGTGCCAGCAGTTACGGGGGGAGACAGACCCAGTACTTC.

V gene TRBV24-1 combines with J gene TRBJ2-2; D gene uncertain. Trimming took 2 bases from V and 6 from J, leaving 12 bases between them. Germline loops: CDR1 KGHDR, CDR2 SFDVKD. CDR3 length: 15 residues. In DNA form, the CDR3 reads TGTGCCACCAGTGATTCCCTGCCGAATGCCGGGGAGCTGTTTTTT. It codes for CATSDSLPNAGELFF.

This clonotype has just a few counts. The chain has TRBV12-3 or TRBV12-4 and TRBJ2-7; 9 bases match TRBD2. J lost 6 bases, V lost 3 bases, and 12 bases had no gene match. The CDR3 contains 16 residues. The CDR3 coding sequence is TGTGCCAGCAGTTTGTTGCGGGGGGGAGAAAATTGCGAGCAGTACTTC. Its translation: CASSLLRGGENCEQYF.

A few counts support this clonotype. The chain employs TRBV5-1 and TRBJ2-1; D is undetermined. CDR1 is SGHRS and CDR2 is YFSETQ in the germline V gene. The CDR3 length is 14 residues. The ends were cut back, 0 bases at V and 3 bases at J, with 7 bases in the middle. CDR3 amino acids: CASSLAQVYNEQFF. CDR3 bases: TGCGCCAGCAGCTTGGCCCAGGTCTACAATGAGCAGTTCTTC. The full variable domain, rest sourced from reference TRBV5-1 and TRBJ2-1, is KAGVTQTPRYLIKTRGQQVTLSCSPISGHRSVSWYQQTPGQGLQFLFEYFSETQRNKGNFPGRFSGRQFSNSRSEMNVSTLELGDSALYLCASSLAQVYNEQFFGPGTRLTVL.

This clonotype turned up a few times. The chain combines TRBV12-3 or TRBV12-4 with TRBJ1-5; no reliable D call. Trimming pared 0 bases from V and 2 bases from J, leaving 5 bases between. This CDR3 contains 14 residues. CDR3 sequence (DNA): TGTGCCAGCAGTTTAGCTGTGGGCAATCAGCCCCAGCATTTT. Its protein is CASSLAVGNQPQHF.